The 2 T cell receptor beta chains below were found in one sample sequenced in a study of blood T cells in healthy people across ages. Then a second PCR, running roughly 7 to 11 cycles, was carried out with a sample-barcoded 5' primer and a J-beta primer mix. TCRdb fed the 5' RACE reads into MiXCR, producing one record per CDR3 protein. The sample gives fewer than 2,000,000 distinct CDR3 sequences, around 40% of which show up once; 23% is in the top ten. The material sequenced was blood. These receptors were obtained from a human donor in good health.

This chain connects TRBV10-3 to TRBJ2-3; D is uncertain. CDR1 is ENHRY and CDR2 is SYGVKD in the germline V gene. V lost 0 bases and J lost 6, with 7 bases in between. The CDR3 is 13 amino acids. The DNA of the CDR3 is TGTGCCATCAGTGAGTCGTACCCGGATACGCAGTATTTT. It codes for CAISESYPDTQYF.

In its sample, this clonotype was seen a few times. V usage is TRBV25-1 and J usage is TRBJ1-1, with D unresolved. The CDR3 is made up of 13 amino acids. Germline CDR1 reads MGHDK; CDR2 reads SYGVNS. V lost 4 bases and J lost 0, with 6 bases in between. CDR3 amino acids: CASSAPLNTEAFF. The DNA for the CDR3 is TGTGCCAGCAGTGCCCCCTTGAACACTGAAGCTTTCTTT.